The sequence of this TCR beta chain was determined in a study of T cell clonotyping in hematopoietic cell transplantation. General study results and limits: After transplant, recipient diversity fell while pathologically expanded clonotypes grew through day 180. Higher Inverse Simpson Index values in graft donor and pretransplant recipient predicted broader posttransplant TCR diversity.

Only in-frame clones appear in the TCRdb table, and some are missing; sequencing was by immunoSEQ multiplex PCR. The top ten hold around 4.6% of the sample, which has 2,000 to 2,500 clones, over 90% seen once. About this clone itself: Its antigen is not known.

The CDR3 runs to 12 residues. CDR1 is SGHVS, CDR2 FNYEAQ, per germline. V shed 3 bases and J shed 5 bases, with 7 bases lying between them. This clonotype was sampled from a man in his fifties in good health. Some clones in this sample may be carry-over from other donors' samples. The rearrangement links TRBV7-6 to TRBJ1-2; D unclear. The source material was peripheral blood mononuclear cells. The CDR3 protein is CASSLAGYGYTF. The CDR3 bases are TGTGCCAGCAGCTTGGCGGGATATGGCTACACCTTC.